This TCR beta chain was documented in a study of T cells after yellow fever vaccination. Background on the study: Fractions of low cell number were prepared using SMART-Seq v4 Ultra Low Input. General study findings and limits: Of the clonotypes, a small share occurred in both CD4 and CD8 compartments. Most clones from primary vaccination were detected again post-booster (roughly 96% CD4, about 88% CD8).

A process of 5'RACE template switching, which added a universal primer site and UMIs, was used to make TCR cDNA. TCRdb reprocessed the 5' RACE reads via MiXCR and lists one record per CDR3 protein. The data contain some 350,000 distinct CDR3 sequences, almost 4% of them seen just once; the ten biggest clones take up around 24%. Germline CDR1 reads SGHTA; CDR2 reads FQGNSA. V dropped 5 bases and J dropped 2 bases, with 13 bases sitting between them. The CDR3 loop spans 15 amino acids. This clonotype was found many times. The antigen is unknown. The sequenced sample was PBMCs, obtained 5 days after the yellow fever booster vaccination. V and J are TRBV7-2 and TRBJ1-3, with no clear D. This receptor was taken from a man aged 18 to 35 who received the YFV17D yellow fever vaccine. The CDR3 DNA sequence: TGTGCCAGCAGCCAATTCCGGGGTGCTGGAAACACCATATATTTT. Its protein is CASSQFRGAGNTIYF.